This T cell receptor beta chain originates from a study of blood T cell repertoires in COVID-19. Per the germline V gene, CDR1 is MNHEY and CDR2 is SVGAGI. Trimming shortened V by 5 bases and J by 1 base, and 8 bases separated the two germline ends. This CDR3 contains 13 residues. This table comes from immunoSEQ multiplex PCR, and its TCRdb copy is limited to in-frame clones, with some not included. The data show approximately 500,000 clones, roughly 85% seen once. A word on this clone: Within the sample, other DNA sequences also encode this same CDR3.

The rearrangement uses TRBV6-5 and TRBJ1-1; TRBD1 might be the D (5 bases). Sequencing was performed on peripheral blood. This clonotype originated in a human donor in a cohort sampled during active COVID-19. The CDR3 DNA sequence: TGTGCCAGCAGTACAACAGGGAACACTGAAGCTTTCTTT. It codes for CASSTTGNTEAFF.